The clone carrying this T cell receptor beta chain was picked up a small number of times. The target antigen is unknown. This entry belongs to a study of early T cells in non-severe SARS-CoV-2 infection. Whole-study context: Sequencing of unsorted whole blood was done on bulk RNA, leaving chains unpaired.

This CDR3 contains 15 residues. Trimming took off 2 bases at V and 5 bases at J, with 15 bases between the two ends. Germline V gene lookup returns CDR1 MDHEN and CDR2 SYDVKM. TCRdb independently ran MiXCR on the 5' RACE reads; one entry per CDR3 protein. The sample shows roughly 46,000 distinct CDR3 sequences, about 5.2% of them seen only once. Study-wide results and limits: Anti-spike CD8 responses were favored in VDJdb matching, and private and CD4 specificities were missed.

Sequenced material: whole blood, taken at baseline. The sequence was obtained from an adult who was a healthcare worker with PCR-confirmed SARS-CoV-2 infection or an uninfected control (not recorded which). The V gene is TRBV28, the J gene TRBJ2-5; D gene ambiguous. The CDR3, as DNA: TGTGCCAGCAGTTTAAGGGCCGGCACCGTGGAGACCCAGTACTTC. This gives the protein CASSLRAGTVETQYF.